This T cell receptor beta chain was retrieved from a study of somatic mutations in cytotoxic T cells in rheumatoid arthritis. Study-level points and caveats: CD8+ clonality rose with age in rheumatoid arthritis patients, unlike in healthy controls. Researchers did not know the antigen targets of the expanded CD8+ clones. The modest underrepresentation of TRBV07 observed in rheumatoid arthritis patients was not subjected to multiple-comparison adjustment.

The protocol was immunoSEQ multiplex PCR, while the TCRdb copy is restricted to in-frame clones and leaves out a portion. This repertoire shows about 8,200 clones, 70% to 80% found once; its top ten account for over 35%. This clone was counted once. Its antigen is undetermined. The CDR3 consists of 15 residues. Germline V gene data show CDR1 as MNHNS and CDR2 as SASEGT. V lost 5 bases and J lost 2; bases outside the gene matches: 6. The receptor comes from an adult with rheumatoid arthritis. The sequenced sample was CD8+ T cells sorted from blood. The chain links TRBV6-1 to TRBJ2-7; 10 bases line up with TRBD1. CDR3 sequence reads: CASSFTGQGAYEQYF. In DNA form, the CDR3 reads TGTGCCAGCAGTTTCACAGGACAGGGGGCCTACGAGCAGTACTTC.